The present entry profiles one T cell receptor beta chain with its context. Its recognized antigen is unknown. Base qualities are not recorded, but no much larger clone differs from it by a single base. Cut back by 2 bases and 0 bases, the V and J ends lie 8 bases apart. Counted from cysteine to phenylalanine, this CDR3 has 14 amino acids. Of all the DNA, just the CDR3 is kept, 42 bases in frame from base 1. The germline V gene (reference sequence) gives CDR1 as LNHDA and CDR2 as SQIVND. The record originates from a study of T cell changes during pregnancy in multiple sclerosis (dated by TCRdb to about 2019). About the full investigation: In women with multiple sclerosis, the researchers looked at how the T cell repertoire shifted as pregnancy progressed.

Library preparation was by the immunoSEQ multiplex PCR assay. TCRdb re-hosts the immuneACCESS table, in-frame sequences only. Its copies lack some clones; in the studies checked, an unresolved V gene accounts for under half of them, and the cause for the rest is not known. This sample holds 50,000 to 60,000 clones; around 92% were observed only once. 0.15% to 0.2% of the sample is in the top ten clones. Specimen: CD4+ T cells from peripheral blood mononuclear cells, collected after pregnancy. The receptor comes from a female donor in good health, enrolled as a control in a pregnancy study. The chain joins TRBV19 to TRBJ2-7; the D gene is perhaps TRBD2, on 6 matching bases. The sequence in DNA is TGTGCCAGTAGTATAAACGGGGGCTCCTACGAGCAGTACTTC. This yields the protein CASSINGGSYEQYF.